One and the same sample provided the 22 T cell receptor beta chains below, sequenced in a study of blood T cells in healthy people across ages. Using a J-beta primer mix together with a sample-barcoded 5' primer, a second PCR was run for about 6 to 12 cycles. TCRdb used MiXCR to reprocess the 5' RACE reads, holding one entry per CDR3 protein. The sample gives about 830,000 distinct CDR3 sequences, under 80% of which show up once; 25% to 35% is in the top ten. Sequenced sample: blood. The origin of the receptors is a young man in good health.

This chain links TRBV6-2 or TRBV6-3 with TRBJ1-2; 7 bases are a match to TRBD1. The CDR3 length is 15 residues. The V segment lost 6 bases and the J segment 4 bases; nucleotides outside the gene matches: 11. In germline, CDR1 is MNHEY, CDR2 SVGEGT. CDR3: CASRVDRGGSYGYTF. The CDR3 nucleotides read TGTGCCAGCAGGGTCGACCGAGGGGGCTCCTATGGCTACACCTTC.

This clonotype was seen a handful of times. The chain couples TRBV25-1 to TRBJ1-6; perhaps TRBD1 as D (5 bases). The germline V gene has CDR1 MGHDK and CDR2 SYGVNS. V lost 3 bases and J 0 bases, leaving 9 bases between the germline ends. The CDR3 covers 16 residues. The CDR3 nucleotides read TGTGCCAGCAGTGAGGGACCGTCCTCCTATAATTCACCCCTCCACTTT. Its translation: CASSEGPSSYNSPLHF. Supplemented by reference TRBV25-1 and TRBJ1-6, the full variable domain reads EADIYQTPRYLVIGTGKKITLECSQTMGHDKMYWYQQDPGMELHLIHYSYGVNSTEKGDLSSESTVSRIRTEHFPLTLESARPSHTSQYLCASSEGPSSYNSPLHFGNGTRLTVT.

This clonotype was recorded only once. The J gene is TRBJ1-6, the V gene TRBV13; D is perhaps TRBD1 (6 bases). This CDR3 contains 15 residues. Germline CDR1 is PRHDT and CDR2 is FYEKMQ (reference sequence). Trimming took 6 bases from V and 4 from J, leaving 13 bases between them. The CDR3 DNA reads TGTGCCAGCAGACTCCAGGACAGATATAATTCACCCCTCCACTTT. Translation gives CASRLQDRYNSPLHF.

This chain connects TRBV2 to TRBJ2-5; 11 bases agree with TRBD2. The V segment lost 0 bases and the J segment 5 bases; nucleotides outside the gene matches: 5. The CDR3 covers 16 residues. In germline, CDR1 is SNHLY, CDR2 FYNNEI. CDR3 region: CASSEAIAGGRETQYF. CDR3 DNA: TGTGCCAGCAGTGAAGCCATAGCGGGGGGGCGGGAGACCCAGTACTTC.

The chain couples TRBV29-1 to TRBJ2-3; D may correspond to TRBD1 or TRBD2 (5 bases each). The CDR3 contains 16 residues. Germline V gene data show CDR1 as SQVTM and CDR2 as ANQGSEA. V was pared by 5 bases and J by 9 bases, with 27 bases between. CDR3: CSVYQYGERSWDTQYF. Written as DNA, the CDR3 is TGCAGCGTTTACCAGTACGGGGAGCGGTCATGGGACACGCAGTATTTT.

The rearrangement links TRBV11-2 to TRBJ1-5; tentatively, D is TRBD1 (5 bases). Germline CDR1 is SGHAT and CDR2 is FQNNGV. Trimming removed 4 bases from V and 9 bases from J, with 22 bases in between. This CDR3 comprises 16 residues. The CDR3 DNA reads TGTGCCAGCAGCTCAGAGCTTACAGGAGAAGCACGGCCCCAGCATTTT. Its translation: CASSSELTGEARPQHF.

This clonotype turned up a few times. The chain employs TRBV5-1 and TRBJ2-1; 10 bases fit TRBD2. CDR3 size: 20 residues. The ends lost 4 bases at V and 0 bases at J; junction bases unmatched: 16. Germline V gene sequence: CDR1 SGHRS, CDR2 YFSETQ. For the CDR3, the DNA is TGCGCCAGCAGCCCCCTCCCCCCCATAGCGGGGGGTTACTCCTACAATGAGCAGTTCTTC. This translates into CASSPLPPIAGGYSYNEQFF.

Only a few counts were recorded for this clonotype. This chain uses TRBV6-6 with TRBJ2-7, with D perhaps matching TRBD1 (5 bases). Germline CDR1 and CDR2: MNHNY and SVGAGI (reference sequence). This CDR3 has 11 amino acids. Trimming took 8 bases from V and 3 from J, leaving 8 bases between them. CDR3 region: CASDDSYEQYF. CDR3 in DNA: TGTGCCAGCGATGACAGCTACGAGCAGTACTTC.

V and J are TRBV2 and TRBJ2-7; perhaps D is TRBD1 or TRBD2 (7 bases each). This CDR3 is built from 15 residues. CDR1 is SNHLY, CDR2 FYNNEI, per germline. V lost 6 bases and J lost 0, with 15 bases in between. CDR3 nucleotide sequence: TGTGCCAGCAGCGGGGGGACAGCAAGCTCCTACGAGCAGTACTTC. Its protein product is CASSGGTASSYEQYF.

This clonotype showed up just a few times. The chain carries TRBV3-1 and TRBJ1-5; TRBD1 aligns across 7 bases. This CDR3 contains 15 residues. Trimming removed 3 bases from V and 1 base from J; junction bases left unmatched: 3. The germline V gene has CDR1 LGHDT and CDR2 YNNKEL (reference sequence). The CDR3 nucleotides read TGTGCCAGCAGCCAGGCGGGACAGAGCAATCAGCCCCAGCATTTT. This sequence encodes CASSQAGQSNQPQHF.

The V gene is TRBV27, the J gene TRBJ2-7; 10 nucleotides agree with TRBD1. The V segment lost 5 bases and the J segment 5 bases; nucleotides outside the gene matches: 6. Germline CDR1 and CDR2: MNHEY and SMNVEV (reference sequence). This CDR3 has 14 residues. CDR3 sequence: CASSKWDRGHEQYF. CDR3 nucleotide sequence: TGTGCCAGCAGTAAATGGGACAGGGGACACGAGCAGTACTTC.

The rearrangement uses TRBV29-1 and TRBJ2-3; TRBD1 is a possible D gene (6 bases). Germline V gene lookup returns CDR1 SQVTM and CDR2 ANQGSEA. V lost 3 bases and J 5 bases, leaving 9 bases between the germline ends. The CDR3 is 12 amino acids. The CDR3 DNA reads TGCAGCGTTGACAGGGGAAGAGATACGCAGTATTTT. Protein sequence: CSVDRGRDTQYF.

The chain joins TRBV12-3 or TRBV12-4 to TRBJ1-2; TRBD1 is a possible D gene (5 bases). The V gene lost 5 bases and the J gene lost 4 bases, with 11 bases spanning the gap. This CDR3 spans 13 amino acids. In DNA, the CDR3 is TGTGCCAGCAGTCTTACAGGACTCTATGGCTACACCTTC. Translated: CASSLTGLYGYTF.

This chain uses TRBV20-1 with TRBJ2-4; 10 nucleotides match TRBD1. The J call is uncertain, as TRBJ2-7 better fits the DNA end. Germline V gene data show CDR1 as DFQATT and CDR2 as SNEGSKA (reference sequence). CDR3 length equals 13 residues. The CDR3 nucleotides are TGCAGTGCTGAGACAGGGGGCGCGTACGAGCAGTACTTC. It translates to CSAETGGAYEQYF.

The J gene is TRBJ1-1, the V gene TRBV11-3; D is unresolved. Germline CDR1 SGHNT, CDR2 YENEEA. V dropped 5 bases and J dropped 11 bases, with 15 bases sitting between them. The CDR3 totals 12 residues. The CDR3 reads CASSGREGEAFF. As DNA, the CDR3 is TGTGCCAGCAGCGGAAGGGAGGGAGAGGCTTTCTTT.

This clonotype appeared a few times. V usage is TRBV29-1 and J usage is TRBJ2-3, with D perhaps given as TRBD1 or TRBD2 (5 bases each). In germline, CDR1 is SQVTM, CDR2 ANQGSEA. V was pared by 5 bases and J by 0 bases, with 9 bases between. The CDR3 has 13 amino acids. CDR3 sequence reads: CSVWGGSTDTQYF. The CDR3 nucleotides read TGCAGCGTTTGGGGCGGGAGCACAGATACGCAGTATTTT.

This clonotype was observed a handful of times. V and J are TRBV29-1 and TRBJ1-1, with D maybe TRBD1 (6 bases). The germline V gene has CDR1 SQVTM and CDR2 ANQGSEA. This CDR3 has 13 residues. Trimming took 5 bases from V and 5 from J, leaving 15 bases between them. CDR3 protein: CSVLGGGKTEAFF. The CDR3 nucleotides read TGCAGCGTTTTAGGGGGGGGAAAGACTGAAGCTTTCTTT.

The J gene is TRBJ2-2, the V gene TRBV12-3 or TRBV12-4; the D is unclear. Trimming stripped 6 bases from V and 5 bases from J, with 10 bases between. The CDR3 consists of 13 residues. The CDR3 bases are TGTGCCAGCAGCCGACTGGGTACCGGGGAGCTGTTTTTT. Protein sequence: CASSRLGTGELFF.

In this sample, this clonotype turned up a few times. The chain carries TRBV20-1 and TRBJ2-7; D uncertain. V lost 2 bases, J lost 0 bases, and 8 bases lay in between. Germline V gives CDR1 DFQATT, CDR2 SNEGSKA (reference sequence). CDR3 size: 13 residues. CDR3 loop: CSARHLSSYEQYF. CDR3 in DNA: TGCAGTGCTAGACATCTCAGCTCCTACGAGCAGTACTTC.

This clonotype was observed a few times. The CDR3 protein is CSDLTYRTDTQYF. CDR3 in DNA: TGCAGCGACTTGACATACCGCACAGATACGCAGTATTTT. V usage is TRBV29-1 and J usage is TRBJ2-3; no clear D. CDR3 length: 13 residues. V lost 7 bases, J lost 1 base, and 12 bases lay in between. CDR1 and CDR2 (germline): SQVTM, ANQGSEA.

The chain employs TRBV7-9 and TRBJ2-3; D may be TRBD1 (5 bases). The V and J ends lost 3 bases and 3 bases respectively, with 13 bases between them. Germline V lookup: CDR1 SEHNR, CDR2 FQNEAQ (reference sequence). The CDR3 is 15 residues long. The CDR3 loop is CASSFSWGRTDTQYF. The CDR3 DNA reads TGTGCCAGCAGCTTTAGTTGGGGCCGTACAGATACGCAGTATTTT.

This clonotype was observed a handful of times. The chain employs TRBV7-9 and TRBJ1-1; D is unresolved. From germline, CDR1 is SEHNR and CDR2 FQNEAQ (reference sequence). This CDR3 contains 14 residues. Trimming removed 6 bases from V and 2 bases from J, with 13 bases in between. CDR3 in DNA: TGTGCCAGCAGTTTTGACGGACGTAACACTGAAGCTTTCTTT. It specifies CASSFDGRNTEAFF. The full variable domain, rest sourced from reference TRBV7-9 and TRBJ1-1, is DTGVSQNPRHKITKRGQNVTFRCDPISEHNRLYWYRQTLGQGPEFLTYFQNEAQLEKSRLLSDRFSAERPKGSFSTLEIQRTEQGDSAMYLCASSFDGRNTEAFFGQGTRLTVV.